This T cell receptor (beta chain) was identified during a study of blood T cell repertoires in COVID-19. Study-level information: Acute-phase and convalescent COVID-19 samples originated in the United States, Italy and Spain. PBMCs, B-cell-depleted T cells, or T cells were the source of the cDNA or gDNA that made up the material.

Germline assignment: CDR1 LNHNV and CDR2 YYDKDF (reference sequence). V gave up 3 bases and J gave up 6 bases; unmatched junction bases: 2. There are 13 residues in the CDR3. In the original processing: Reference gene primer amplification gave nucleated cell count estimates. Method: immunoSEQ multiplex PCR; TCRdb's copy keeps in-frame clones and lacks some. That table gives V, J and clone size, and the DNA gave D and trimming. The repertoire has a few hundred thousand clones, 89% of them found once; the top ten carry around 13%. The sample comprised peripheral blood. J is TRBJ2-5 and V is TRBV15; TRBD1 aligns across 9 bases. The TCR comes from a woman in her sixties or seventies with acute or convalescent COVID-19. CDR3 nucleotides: TGTGCCACCAGCAGGGACAGGGGAAAGACCCAGTACTTC. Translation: CATSRDRGKTQYF.